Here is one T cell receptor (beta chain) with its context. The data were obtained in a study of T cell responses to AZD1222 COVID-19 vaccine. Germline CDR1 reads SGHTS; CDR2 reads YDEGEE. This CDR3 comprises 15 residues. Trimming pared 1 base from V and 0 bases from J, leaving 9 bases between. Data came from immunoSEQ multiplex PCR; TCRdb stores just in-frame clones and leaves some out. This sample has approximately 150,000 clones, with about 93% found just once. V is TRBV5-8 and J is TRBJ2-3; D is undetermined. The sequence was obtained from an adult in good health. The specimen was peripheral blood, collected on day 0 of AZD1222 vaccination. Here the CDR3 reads CASSLWGDSTDTQYF. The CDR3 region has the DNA TGTGCCAGCAGCTTGTGGGGTGACAGCACAGATACGCAGTATTTT. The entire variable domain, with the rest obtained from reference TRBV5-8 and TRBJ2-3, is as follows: EAGVTQSPTHLIKTRGQQATLRCSPISGHTSVYWYQQALGLGLQFLLWYDEGEERNRGNFPPRFSGRQFPNYSSELNVNALELEDSALYLCASSLWGDSTDTQYFGPGTRLTVL.